This T cell receptor (beta chain) was observed in a study of T cells after posttransplantation cyclophosphamide. Concerning this clone: Its matching antigen is unknown.

Assay used: immunoSEQ multiplex PCR; TCRdb lists only in-frame clones, some missing. This sample yields 30,000 to 45,000 clones, of which approximately 78% are seen a single time; roughly 8.3% belongs to the top ten. A marrow graft followed busulfan-fludarabine conditioning, with cyclophosphamide on days +3 and +4. Study-wide points: Tissue-infiltrating T cells from skin or gut overlapped little with blood T cells. Donor CD8+ memory clones often dominated recipient blood repertoires at later times.

CDR1 MNHNS and CDR2 SASEGT come from the germline V gene. The CDR3 spans 13 residues. The origin of this receptor is a female patient in her forties who received an allogeneic stem cell transplant from a related donor, was CMV-positive, and had no GVHD. Some T cells may possibly be graft donor cells. Material: CD4+ T cells sorted from blood, obtained roughly 1,900 days after a stem cell transplant with posttransplant cyclophosphamide. The genes are TRBV6-1 and TRBJ2-5; tentatively, D is TRBD1 (6 bases). The J call may be mistaken, given a closer DNA end match to TRBJ2-7. DNA for the CDR3: TGTGCCAGCAGTGACGACAGGAGTTACGAGCAGTACTTC. Its translation: CASSDDRSYEQYF.